The T cell receptor beta chain under discussion was sequenced for a study of cytomegalovirus exposure and HLA in healthy donors (dated by TCRdb to the late 2010s). Study-wide context: According to an earlier analysis of 587 of the donors, 150 million to 200 million T cells yielded 117 million unique TCR beta sequences and about 300 Gb of sequence data. About 330 gigabases of sequencing data and about 92 million unique TCR sequences made up an early release that covered approximately 620 HLA-typed donors. Among the roughly 400 genotyped donors, approximately 76% belonged to the genetic ancestry cluster associated with self-reported Caucasian donors. The study aimed to test whether signatures of past pathogen exposure could be identified by cataloging public T cell receptors. The study used immunosequencing to profile the T cell repertoires of hundreds of subjects and linked those repertoires to cytomegalovirus serostatus. Besides the first cohort of more than 650 subjects, a separate validation cohort made up of 120 different subjects was used. The study combined high-throughput TCR immunosequencing, statistical association of individual TCRs with disease status, and machine learning to predict cytomegalovirus infection status. To study patterns of TCR occurrence, a later analysis re-analyzed previously published TCR beta repertoires from 600 to 750 donors and added high-resolution HLA genotyping. Rather than using new phenotypic data, the later analysis identified candidate immune exposures from TCR beta sequences and from how often those sequences occurred across donors. An earlier analysis of 450 to 750 of the donors used high-throughput TCR beta sequencing to judge whether each TCR beta V gene segment behaved as functional or pseudogenic. Alongside the repertoire data, information on donor age, sex, ethnicity and CMV serostatus was compiled. In a later genetic analysis, genome-wide SNP genotypes for about three fifths of the roughly 670 donors were used, and that subset was treated as a discovery cohort. Every discovery cohort repertoire had been produced on one sequencing platform. HLA typing covered class I and class II loci at four-digit resolution. Typing coverage varied by locus: roughly 629-640 donors for A, B, C, DRB1 and DQB1; approximately 500 for DQA1; around 610 for DPA1; around 490 for DPB1. Roughly 5 DR-DQ haplotypes were handled as single units for association and clustering, since linkage in the cohort was strong. Among 398 genotyped donors of the cohort, an average of approximately 200,000 unique TCR beta nucleotide sequences was sequenced per donor, of which roughly 17% were non-productive. The paper as a whole reports these results and caveats: A later analysis reported that several top co-occurrence clusters appeared linked to parvovirus B19, influenza, CMV and Epstein-Barr virus. A further reported finding was that TCR beta sequences accurately predicted the HLA-A and HLA-B alleles for most subjects in the first cohort. It was suggested by the authors that the approach could potentially be generalized to other disease states and immunological phenotypes. Most CMV-associated TCR beta chains appeared to be HLA-restricted in a later analysis, and the HLA associations seemed to be driven largely by CMV exposure. Assigning TCR associations to individual alleles was difficult when HLA alleles, especially DR and DQ, strongly co-occurred. The classifier was reported to diagnose cytomegalovirus status with high specificity and sensitivity in both the original and validation cohorts. This cohort had only TCR beta chains sequenced, and the lack of alpha or paired-chain data limited which features could be detected. Sequencing depth was assumed to be roughly uniform across donors in the presence/absence analyses, though that assumption may not hold. According to a later analysis, TCR association rates differed among HLA loci, with DRB1 alleles showing the most associated TCRs and HLA-C alleles showing the fewest. The earlier analysis of a few hundred of the donors excluded 15 to 20 rarely observed V segments, including chromosome 9 orphons, because counts were too low. Compared with the approximately 710-donor mean, donors in an Asian-associated ancestry cluster had fewer N-insertions in productive TCRs, according to a later genetic analysis. Most TCR sequences were observed very rarely across donors, whereas some public TCRs were present in many individuals. The sequencing pipeline was judged likely to have produced a cluster of highly shared sequence variants as a technical artifact. In a later analysis, HLA-associated TCR beta chains were found to be more clonally expanded and to have lower generation probabilities than equally common non-associated chains. An association between a missense DCLRE1C variant and V-gene and J-gene trimming of TCR beta chains was found in a later genetic analysis and replicated in an independent cohort. For the cohort, immune exposure information was limited to CMV serostatus. Because HLA typing was missing for some donors at each locus, association tests included only the typed subset. At a false discovery rate of 0.05, a later analysis linked under 20,000 TCR beta sequences to specific HLA alleles. In vitro tests confirmed that a few of the cytomegalovirus-associated TCR beta chains recognize cytomegalovirus antigens. Because the 87-base-pair reads could not distinguish some IMGT-functional V segments, including TRBV6-2 and TRBV6-3, those segments were excluded. A total of fewer than 200 TCR beta chains were listed by the study as associated with cytomegalovirus. Correlated functional status among segregating V segments might be attributable to linkage disequilibrium, but an unknown experimental factor could not be ruled out. In an earlier analysis of fewer than 700 of the donors, most TCR beta V segments appeared in productive rearrangements about 90% or about 30% of the time, broadly matching IMGT annotations.

The cohort was made up of approximately 670 healthy bone marrow donors. Cohort members were all nominally healthy when sampled, although unrecorded immune exposures were likely present. The donor was CMV seronegative and was included in the group of under 450 seronegative cohort members. A peripheral blood sample was collected from each donor, and TCR beta sequencing was performed on peripheral blood mononuclear cells. The Qiagen DNeasy Blood Extraction Kit was used to extract genomic DNA from the blood cell samples. Receptors were amplified or captured by the immunoSEQ multiplex PCR assay. For the multiplex PCR, a mixture combining 60 forward primers for TCR Vbeta segments and 13 reverse primers for TCR Jbeta segments was used. Amplification of the CDR3 region of rearranged TCR beta genes was performed with a multiplex PCR assay on genomic DNA. Amplified TCR beta libraries were sequenced as 87-base-pair reads on the Illumina HiSeq System. Under the source paper's analysis protocol: A later analysis tallied 80 million to 95 million unique TCR beta chains across the 660 or so repertoires, and approximately 12 million of those chains were shared by two or more donors. To remove PCR and sequencing errors, raw reads were error-corrected and collapsed into unique sequences using a nearest-neighbor algorithm that merged closely related sequences. Alignment of CDR3 sequences to IMGT reference sequences was used to assign V, D and J gene segments. For a sequence to be retained, at least a six-nucleotide match to both a V gene segment and a J gene segment was required. A rearrangement counted as productive if the CDR3 had no stop codons and remained in frame with V and J, and every other rearrangement counted as non-productive. CDR3 was defined according to IMGT convention as the region running from the second conserved V-encoded cysteine to the conserved J-encoded phenylalanine. The earlier analysis of about 530 of the donors excluded any sequence lacking an unambiguous match to a single V gene segment. In an earlier analysis of 587 of the donors, a V segment was called functional when productive rearrangements were above 56.7%, and segregating when the standard deviation between donors exceeded 5%. To diagnose cytomegalovirus status from the catalog of TCR beta chain sequences, a statistical classification framework was built. V and J gene assignment, in a later analysis, came from comparing TCR nucleotide sequences with IMGT/GENE-DB human TR gene sequences. Using the TCRdist pipeline, a later analysis assigned CDR3 sequences along with most-parsimonious VDJ recombination scenarios. In a later analysis, each TCR beta chain was defined by its CDR3 amino acid sequence together with its V-gene family, and reads lacking a unique V-gene family were excluded. As a way to deal with suspected cross-contamination and a sequencing artifact, a later analysis dropped 450 to 700 nucleotide sequences that were highly shared and had low generation probability. In a later analysis, a clonal expansion index for each public chain was calculated from normalized within-repertoire ranks of inferred template counts. In a later analysis, generation probabilities were computed with a VDJ recombination model fitted to out-of-frame rearrangements, and the resulting probabilities were checked against IGoR. Hypergeometric tests were used in a later analysis to score TCR-TCR, TCR-HLA and TCR-CMV co-occurrence, with a repertoire-size bias correction applied to the TCR pairs. To estimate false discovery rates, a later analysis permuted the HLA or CMV assignments 20 times. In a later analysis, co-occurring TCRs were grouped using DBSCAN, with TCRdist sequence similarity added in when clustering inside HLA-allele-positive subsets. Repertoires with fewer than 30,000 or more than 120,000 public chains, plus five repertoires with anomalous nucleotide sharing, were excluded from co-occurrence clustering. TCRdb obtained this table from immuneACCESS and retained in-frame rearrangements with V and J assigned. These tables miss some clones; where compared with another copy, unresolved V genes account for less than half of the shortfall, and the remainder is unexplained. For V, J and clone size, that table is used; D and trimming come from the DNA. Within this sample are some 130,000 clones, with approximately 74% of them counted one time only. Jointly, the top ten make up approximately 7.8% of the sample.

Sequences MRHNA (CDR1) and SNTAGT (CDR2) are obtained from the germline V gene. The CDR3, cysteine through phenylalanine, is 19 amino acids long. The retained sequence is limited to the CDR3, 57 bases, with the frame set at the first base. Trimming takes 11 bases from V and 2 bases from J, and the germline ends sit 34 bases apart. Comments on this clone: Its target antigen remains unknown. Base qualities are not recorded, but no much larger clone differs from it by a single base.

Here the chain combines TRBV6-4 and TRBJ2-7; TRBD2 is perhaps the D gene, given 7 matching bases. The sequence derives from a male donor in good health and CMV-seronegative. What was sequenced was PBMCs. The sequenced DNA: TGTGCCTGGAGGGGGGGTTTCCCTCTTTCGGGGTTAAAAGCCTACGAGCAGTACTTC. Its protein product is CAWRGGFPLSGLKAYEQYF.